These T cell receptor beta chains were read from a single sample in a study of T-cell reconstitution after alpha-beta-depleted transplantation in children. Each CDR3 protein gets one entry after TCRdb re-called the PCR reads with MiXCR. The data contain 670,000 or so distinct CDR3 sequences, approximately 14% of them seen just once; the ten biggest clones take up 0.79%. Sequenced material: PBMCs, taken before TCRalphabeta/CD19-depleted stem cell transplant. All receptors come from a girl aged 2 to 10 with congenital amegakaryocytic thrombocytopenia, due to receive a stem cell transplant. Both conserved end residues are part of each CDR3. The order of the fields is V gene, J gene, D gene, clone size, CDR3 DNA, CDR3 protein. A D gene is named only where the DNA matches it firmly. Not every row has a clone size; where given, it reads once, few, many or a size class.

TRBV20-1	TRBJ2-7	-	many	TGCAGTGCTAGACAACTGCGGACGGGGAGCTCCTACGAGCAGTACTTC	CSARQLRTGSSYEQYF
TRBV29-1	TRBJ2-4	TRBD1	many	TGCAGCGTTGAAGAGGACAGGGCAACCAAAAACATTCAGTACTTC	CSVEEDRATKNIQYF
TRBV6-1	TRBJ2-1	-	-	TGTGCCAGCAGAATCGAGGGCAACCTTTACAATGAGCAGTTCTTC	CASRIEGNLYNEQFF
TRBV28	TRBJ2-7	TRBD1	few	TGTGCCAGCATGATCGGGACAGTTCGATACGAGCAGTACTTC	CASMIGTVRYEQYF
TRBV7-8	TRBJ2-3	TRBD2	few	TGTGCCAGCAGCTTAGTAGCGGGGGCGGCGGATACGCAGTATTTT	CASSLVAGAADTQYF
TRBV20-1	TRBJ2-1	TRBD2	many	TGCAGTGCTAGCCCAGTACTTAGCGGGAGGTTTGCGTTCTTC	CSASPVLSGRFAFF
TRBV5-1	TRBJ2-6	-	few	TGCGCCAGCAGCTTTCGGTCGGGGTCCGGGGCCAACGTCCTGACTTTC	CASSFRSGSGANVLTF
TRBV12-3/TRBV12-4	TRBJ2-7	-	many	TGTGCCAGCAGTTTAATGGGACCCTACGAGCAGTACTTC	CASSLMGPYEQYF
TRBV19	TRBJ2-1	TRBD2	few	TGTGCCAGTATTAAGACTAGCGGGAACAATGAGCAGTTCTTC	CASIKTSGNNEQFF
TRBV6-2/TRBV6-3	TRBJ2-1	TRBD2	few	TGTGCCAGCAGTAACGTCGGTAGTTTGGTGGCGGGAGACCCTGAGCAGTTCTTC	CASSNVGSLVAGDPEQFF
TRBV5-5	TRBJ1-3	-	-	TGTGCCAGCAGCGTAGACCCCGTCAGCTCTGGAAACACCATATATTTT	CASSVDPVSSGNTIYF
TRBV5-1	TRBJ2-3	TRBD2	many	TGCGCCAGCAGCAGACCCAGGACTAGCGGAAACACAGATACGCAGTATTTT	CASSRPRTSGNTDTQYF
TRBV6-1	TRBJ1-5	TRBD1	few	TGTGCCAGCAGCCCCCAGGGGGCACGACAGCCCCAGCATTTT	CASSPQGARQPQHF
TRBV27	TRBJ2-1	TRBD2	few	TGTGCCAGACGAAACGGGACTAGCGGTTACAATGAGCAGTTCTTC	CARRNGTSGYNEQFF
TRBV18	TRBJ1-1	-	-	TGTGCCAGCTCACCTCTCCCCGGGTTGAACACTGAAGCTTTCTTT	CASSPLPGLNTEAFF
TRBV5-6	TRBJ2-3	TRBD2	-	TGTGCCATAGGGACTAGCGGGCTTTTT	CAIGTSGLF
TRBV9	TRBJ1-4	-	many	TGTGCCAGCAGCGTTGAGGGAAATGAAAAACTGTTTTTT	CASSVEGNEKLFF
TRBV7-9	TRBJ2-5	TRBD2	few	TGTGCCAGCAGCCTCTGGACTAGCGGGAGAGAGACCCAGTACTTC	CASSLWTSGRETQYF
TRBV5-5	TRBJ2-1	-	-	TGTGCCAGCAGCTCACTGGCGGGACCCAGCGAGCAGTTCTTC	CASSSLAGPSEQFF
TRBV20-1	TRBJ2-1	-	many	TGCAGTGCTAGTGTCCGAGCCTGGGAGCAGTTCTTC	CSASVRAWEQFF
TRBV20-1	TRBJ2-7	-	few	TGCAGTGCCCTGGGGGACGGCTCCTCCTACGAGCAGTACTTC	CSALGDGSSYEQYF
TRBV10-3	TRBJ2-3	TRBD2	many	TGTGCCACGACTAGCGGGAGGAGAGATACGCAGTATTTT	CATTSGRRDTQYF
TRBV5-1	TRBJ2-3	-	few	TGCGCCAGCAGCGCGCAGCGGCCAGATACGCAGTATTTT	CASSAQRPDTQYF
TRBV12-3/TRBV12-4	TRBJ1-4	-	many	TGTGCCAGCAGCCGGACACAGGGCATCAAGGAAAAACTGTTTTTT	CASSRTQGIKEKLFF
TRBV11-2	TRBJ2-5	-	-	TGTGCCAGCAGCTTAACAGGAAGGATGGGGGCCCAGTACTTC	CASSLTGRMGAQYF
TRBV6-2/TRBV6-3	TRBJ1-5	-	many	TGTGCCAGCAGTTACTCTCGGGGGGGACAGCCCCAGCATTTT	CASSYSRGGQPQHF
TRBV11-2	TRBJ2-1	TRBD2	few	TGTGCCAGCAGGGAAGGGTCGACTAGCGGCTACTACAATGAGCAGTTCTTC	CASREGSTSGYYNEQFF
TRBV10-3	TRBJ2-7	-	-	TGTGCCATCCGAGACAACTCCTACGAGCAGTACTTC	CAIRDNSYEQYF
TRBV7-9	TRBJ2-7	-	few	TGTGCCAGCAGCACCCTCACTCGGGGCAGCTATGCCTACGAGCAGTACTTC	CASSTLTRGSYAYEQYF
TRBV28	TRBJ1-2	-	many	TGTGCCAGCAGTTCTACCGGTTCAACAGCACCCTATGGCTACACCTTC	CASSSTGSTAPYGYTF
TRBV27	TRBJ2-7	TRBD2	-	TGTGCCAGCGGACTAGCGGGATCCTACGAGCAGTACTTC	CASGLAGSYEQYF
TRBV5-1	TRBJ2-1	TRBD2	few	TGCGCCAGCAGCTTGGATGGGACTCCGGGGGGCAATGAGCAGTTCTTC	CASSLDGTPGGNEQFF
TRBV12-3/TRBV12-4	TRBJ1-3	TRBD1	many	TGTGCCAGCGCAGGGGGGGGCGGAAACACCATATATTTT	CASAGGGGNTIYF
TRBV5-1	TRBJ2-3	TRBD1	few	TGCGCCAGCAGCTATCCTCCGGACAGGGACCCCACAGATACGCAGTATTTT	CASSYPPDRDPTDTQYF
TRBV11-2	TRBJ1-2	-	many	TGTGCCAGCAGCGTCGGGATTTTAGGGGTTGGCTACACCTTC	CASSVGILGVGYTF
TRBV7-8	TRBJ1-6	-	-	TGTGCCAGCAGCTCCCCAAAGGGAAGGACGCAGAATTCACCCCTCCACTTT	CASSSPKGRTQNSPLHF
TRBV11-3	TRBJ2-1	-	-	TGTGCCAGCAGCTTAGATTTCGGGGCACAACAGTTCTTC	CASSLDFGAQQFF
TRBV7-9	TRBJ1-1	-	many	TGTGCCAGCAGCTTCCCGACAGGTATCGAAGCTTTCTTT	CASSFPTGIEAFF
TRBV10-3	TRBJ2-7	-	-	TGTGCCATCAGTGAGTCCGGGTTTAGGGCCTACGAGCAGTACTTC	CAISESGFRAYEQYF